This TCR beta chain was retrieved from a study of shared clonotypes between healthy human individuals. The wider study: Per-donor plates numbered three CD4 naive, three CD4 memory, two CD8 naive and one CD8 memory.

Study-level points and caveats: Genetic and exposure-history diversity was limited by the small donor number. The rarefaction results pointed to incomplete sorted-subset sequencing despite large depth.

Clones were sequenced by immunoSEQ multiplex PCR, and TCRdb holds only the in-frame ones, with some missing. The table records about 1.5 million clones, approximately 96% of them present only once. Comment on this clone: Its matching antigen is unknown.

Both subsets, CD45RA+ naive and CD45RA-negative memory, were split from the CD4+ cells. V lost 0 bases and J lost 3; bases outside the gene matches: 14. The CDR3 length is 20 residues. Germline V CDR1 and CDR2: MGHRA, YSYEKL. Sample: naive CD4+ T cells sorted from blood. Stated subset: CD45RA+ positively selected. This receptor was taken from a man between 25 and 39 years old in good health. This chain connects TRBV4-1 to TRBJ2-5; 12 nucleotides align to TRBD2. The CDR3 loop reads CASSQDNWVGLAGIEETQYF. The CDR3 nucleotides read TGCGCCAGCAGCCAAGATAATTGGGTTGGACTAGCGGGAATCGAAGAGACCCAGTACTTC.